The 16 T cell receptor beta chains below were found in one sample sequenced in a study of CD8 T cells in ankylosing spondylitis. A single record per CDR3 protein comes from TCRdb applying MiXCR to the 5' RACE reads. Of about 240,000 distinct CDR3 sequences listed, around 7.8% are singletons. Sequencing input: blood, either unsorted or a sorted T cell fraction (not recorded which). These TCRs come from a male donor with ankylosing spondylitis or in good health (not recorded which).

This clonotype has at least ten counts. V is TRBV20-1 and J is TRBJ2-5, with TRBD2 as a possible D gene (6 bases). V was shortened by 1 base and J by 5 bases, with 11 bases between the two germline ends. The CDR3 covers 13 residues. Germline V gene data show CDR1 as DFQATT and CDR2 as SNEGSKA (reference sequence). This CDR3 reads CSARVGGTETQYF. The DNA for the CDR3 is TGCAGTGCTAGAGTGGGAGGTACGGAGACCCAGTACTTC.

This clonotype was observed many times. The V gene is TRBV20-1, the J gene TRBJ2-1; D unresolved. The germline CDR1 and CDR2 sequences are DFQATT and SNEGSKA (reference sequence). Trimming cost V 3 bases and J 3 bases, with 12 bases left between them. The length of the CDR3 is 14 residues. This CDR3 is CSASGFEDYNEQFF. CDR3 DNA sequence: TGCAGTGCTAGCGGGTTTGAGGACTACAATGAGCAGTTCTTC.

This clonotype came up many times. The chain carries TRBV6-2 or TRBV6-3 and TRBJ2-2, with D possibly being TRBD1 or TRBD2 (5 bases each). CDR1 is MNHEY, CDR2 SVGEGT, per germline. Trimming took off 8 bases at V and 6 bases at J, with 16 bases between the two ends. The CDR3 runs to 14 residues. CDR3 region: CASERGTVAGELFF. The CDR3 DNA sequence: TGTGCCAGCGAACGAGGGACCGTTGCCGGGGAGCTGTTTTTT.

This clonotype has ten or more counts. This sequence joins TRBV27 and TRBJ2-7; D is ambiguous. V was cut by 6 bases and J by 2 bases, with 11 bases left in between. The CDR3 has 13 residues. Germline V CDR1 and CDR2: MNHEY, SMNVEV (reference sequence). DNA of the CDR3: TGTGCCAGCAGCCCCGGACCTCCCTACGAGCAGTACTTC. As protein: CASSPGPPYEQYF.

This clonotype showed up many times. The genes are TRBV20-1 and TRBJ1-6, with D maybe TRBD1 (6 bases). Trimming pared 8 bases from V and 7 bases from J, leaving 15 bases between. Germline CDR1 and CDR2: DFQATT and SNEGSKA (reference sequence). The CDR3 length is 13 residues. DNA of the CDR3: TGCAGTTGCCTAGGGGGGGCGAATTCACCCCTCCACTTT. This encodes CSCLGGANSPLHF.

This clonotype was found many times. This chain links TRBV7-9 with TRBJ2-7, with TRBD1 matching over 9 bases. V shed 5 bases and J 4 bases; nucleotides not matched to a gene: 9. The length of the CDR3 is 15 residues. Looked up from germline, CDR1 is SEHNR and CDR2 is FQNEAQ (reference sequence). CDR3 region: CASSDGTGTLYEQYF. CDR3 sequence (DNA): TGTGCCAGCAGCGACGGGACAGGGACCCTTTACGAGCAGTACTTC.

This clonotype has a count of ten or more. The chain is built from TRBV6-1 and TRBJ2-3; D unresolved. The CDR3 runs to 16 residues. Trimming took 0 bases from V and 0 from J, leaving 10 bases between them. The germline CDR1 and CDR2 sequences are MNHNS and SASEGT. This CDR3 is CASSEASIPSTDTQYF. The DNA for the CDR3 is TGTGCCAGCAGTGAAGCTAGCATCCCTAGCACAGATACGCAGTATTTT.

This clonotype was detected only a few times. CDR3 bases: TGTGCCAGTATGCCGGGAAGCCGGCAGCCCCAGCATTTT. Translated: CASMPGSRQPQHF. The chain recombines TRBV19 with TRBJ1-5; D is undetermined. V lost 7 bases to trimming and J lost 7 bases, with 14 bases between them. The germline CDR1 and CDR2 sequences are LNHDA and SQIVND (reference sequence). This CDR3 region has 13 residues.

This clonotype has at least ten counts. V and J are TRBV5-1 and TRBJ2-3; TRBD1 agrees at 7 bases. The CDR3 spans 14 residues. Germline CDR1 reads SGHRS; CDR2 reads YFSETQ. With V trimmed by 5 bases and J by 2 bases, 5 bases remained unmatched. The chain's CDR3 is CASSLGTATDTQYF. Here the CDR3 DNA reads TGCGCCAGCAGTCTCGGGACAGCCACAGATACGCAGTATTTT.

This clonotype was counted between two and nine times. The chain recombines TRBV7-2 with TRBJ2-5; 14 bases agree with TRBD2. The CDR3 loop spans 16 amino acids. Unmatched junction bases numbered 9, after V lost 8 bases and J lost 4 bases. Germline V CDR1 and CDR2: SGHTA, FQGNSA. CDR3 amino acids: CASRGLAGGGIETQYF. CDR3 coding DNA: TGTGCCAGCCGAGGACTAGCGGGAGGTGGCATAGAGACCCAGTACTTC.

The V gene is TRBV5-1, the J gene TRBJ2-1; 10 nucleotides match TRBD2. The CDR3 consists of 19 residues. Germline values: CDR1 SGHRS, CDR2 YFSETQ. J gave up 0 bases and V 0 bases, and 9 bases lay outside the gene matches. The CDR3 DNA is TGCGCCAGCAGCTTGGCCCCCCAACTAGCGGGGCTCTCCTACAATGAGCAGTTCTTC. Amino acid sequence: CASSLAPQLAGLSYNEQFF.

This clonotype was picked up one time. A read error may be the cause here, since a much bigger clone is one base away. The rearrangement uses TRBV7-2 and TRBJ2-1; the D gene is possibly TRBD2 (5 bases). Germline CDR1 SGHTA, CDR2 FQGNSA. The CDR3 is made up of 14 amino acids. For the CDR3, the DNA is TGTGCCGGCAGCTTAGTCGGGGTCTTTAATGAGCAGTTCTTC. This translates into CAGSLVGVFNEQFF.

This clonotype was seen at least ten times. The genes are TRBV5-1 and TRBJ1-3; TRBD1 agrees at 7 bases. The CDR3 is made up of 14 amino acids. CDR1 and CDR2 from the germline V gene are SGHRS and YFSETQ. The ends lost 5 bases at V and 1 base at J; junction bases unmatched: 3. The CDR3 reads CASRPRGSGNTIYF. CDR3 nucleotide sequence: TGCGCCAGCAGACCCAGGGGGTCTGGAAACACCATATATTTT.

The rearrangement uses TRBV12-3 or TRBV12-4 and TRBJ2-5, with 7 bases that match TRBD1. V lost 5 bases, J lost 3 bases, and 6 bases stayed unmatched. The length of the CDR3 is 14 residues. Here the CDR3 reads CASSPWDSEETQYF. Here the CDR3 DNA reads TGTGCCAGCAGTCCCTGGGACAGCGAAGAGACCCAGTACTTC.

This clonotype has ten or more counts. This chain connects TRBV2 to TRBJ2-1; the match to TRBD2 covers 9 bases. The trim removed 4 bases at V and 7 bases at J, leaving 5 bases unmatched. The CDR3 runs to 14 residues. From germline, CDR1 is SNHLY and CDR2 FYNNEI. The CDR3 DNA reads as TGTGCCAGCAGTGTAGCGGGGGTCTTGAATGAGCAGTTCTTC. Translation gives CASSVAGVLNEQFF.

This clonotype has at least ten counts. The CDR3 loop is CSARLSGSAEQFF. The CDR3 nucleotides are TGCAGTGCTAGACTTAGCGGGAGCGCTGAGCAGTTCTTC. The chain uses TRBV20-1 and TRBJ2-1, with 9 nucleotides matching TRBD2. The germline CDR1 and CDR2 sequences are DFQATT and SNEGSKA (reference sequence). V was pared by 2 bases and J by 9 bases, with 5 bases of the junction left unmatched. The CDR3 extends over 13 amino acids.